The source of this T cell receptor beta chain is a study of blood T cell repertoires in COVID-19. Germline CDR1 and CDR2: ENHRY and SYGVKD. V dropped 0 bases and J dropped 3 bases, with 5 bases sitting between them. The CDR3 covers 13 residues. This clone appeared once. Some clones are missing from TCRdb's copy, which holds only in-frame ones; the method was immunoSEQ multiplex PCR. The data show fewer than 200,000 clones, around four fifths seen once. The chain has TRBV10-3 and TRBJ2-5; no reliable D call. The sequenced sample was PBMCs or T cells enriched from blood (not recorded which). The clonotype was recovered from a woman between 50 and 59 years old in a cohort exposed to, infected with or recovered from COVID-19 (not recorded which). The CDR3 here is CAISESFEETQYF. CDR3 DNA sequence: TGTGCCATCAGTGAGTCGTTCGAAGAGACCCAGTACTTC.